The 28 T cell receptor beta chains listed next were all sequenced from one sample in a study of blood T cells in healthy people across ages. The authors ran a second PCR of about 6 to 11 cycles using a sample-barcoded 5' primer and a J-beta primer mix. TCRdb re-called the 5' RACE reads with MiXCR, one entry per CDR3 protein. The data show 550,000 to 750,000 distinct CDR3 sequences, 20% to 25% seen once. The sequencing sample was made of blood. The receptors here all came from a man aged 65 to 79 in good health.

This chain links TRBV5-1 with TRBJ2-5; TRBD1 might be the D (5 bases). The CDR3 runs 15 residues. The V gene's germline CDR1 is SGHRS and CDR2 YFSETQ. The germline V and J ends were trimmed by 3 bases and 3 bases, with 15 bases remaining between them. In DNA form, the CDR3 reads TGCGCCAGCAGCTCTAATACAGGTCCCAAAGAGACCCAGTACTTC. Translating it yields CASSSNTGPKETQYF.

This chain uses TRBV10-3 with TRBJ2-2, with D possibly matching TRBD2 (6 bases). This CDR3 comprises 11 residues. The germline V gene encodes CDR1 ENHRY and CDR2 SYGVKD. The V and J ends lost 8 bases and 5 bases respectively, with 6 bases between them. The CDR3 loop is CAIRGTGELFF. The CDR3 region has the DNA TGTGCCATCCGGGGGACCGGGGAGCTGTTTTTT.

V usage is TRBV20-1 and J usage is TRBJ2-7; the match to TRBD2 covers 8 bases. CDR3 length: 13 amino acids. Germline V gene data show CDR1 as DFQATT and CDR2 as SNEGSKA (reference sequence). This CDR3 is CRCETSDSYEQYF. DNA of the CDR3: TGCCGCTGTGAGACTAGCGATTCCTACGAGCAGTACTTC.

This clonotype was seen only a few times. The J gene is TRBJ2-1, the V gene TRBV6-5, with TRBD2 identical over 10 bases. Germline CDR1 MNHEY, CDR2 SVGAGI. The V segment lost 2 bases and the J segment 4 bases; nucleotides outside the gene matches: 8. This CDR3 is built from 17 residues. The CDR3 region has the DNA TGTGCCAGCAGTTACGCCCCCGGACTAGCGGATTACAATGAGCAGTTCTTC. It specifies CASSYAPGLADYNEQFF.

The chain recombines TRBV3-1 with TRBJ2-7, with D perhaps matching TRBD1 (6 bases). Per the germline V gene, CDR1 is LGHDT and CDR2 is YNNKEL (reference sequence). CDR3 length equals 17 residues. With 2 bases removed from V and 9 bases from J, the gap between germline ends came to 26 bases. The CDR3 loop reads CASSQTGFKALEKAQYF. As DNA, the CDR3 is TGTGCCAGCAGCCAAACAGGGTTTAAGGCATTAGAAAAGGCGCAGTACTTC.

The chain combines TRBV7-2 with TRBJ2-5; D is perhaps TRBD2 (6 bases). The V end was cut by 5 bases, the J end by 0 bases, with 16 bases between. CDR1 is SGHTA, CDR2 FQGNSA, per germline. The CDR3 totals 16 residues. The CDR3 DNA sequence: TGTGCCAGCAGCCCCCCCAATCGGGGGTACCAAGAGACCCAGTACTTC. Translating it yields CASSPPNRGYQETQYF.

The CDR3 here is CASSVGAEGGSPLHF. In DNA form, the CDR3 reads TGTGCCAGCAGCGTAGGGGCCGAGGGAGGATCACCCCTCCACTTT. This chain connects TRBV9 to TRBJ1-6; D remains unclear. Trimming removed 0 bases from V and 10 bases from J, with 14 bases in between. CDR1 is SGDLS and CDR2 is YYNGEE in the germline V gene. The CDR3 has 15 amino acids. Complete variable domain (other parts from reference TRBV9 and TRBJ1-6): DSGVTQTPKHLITATGQRVTLRCSPRSGDLSVYWYQQSLDQGLQFLIQYYNGEERAKGNILERFSAQQFPDLHSELNLSSLELGDSALYFCASSVGAEGGSPLHFGNGTRLTVT.

A few counts support this clonotype. The chain recombines TRBV20-1 with TRBJ2-5; perhaps TRBD2 as D (7 bases). Trimming left V 6 bases short and J 7 bases short, with 18 bases between. This CDR3 region has 13 residues. CDR1 and CDR2 from the germline V gene are DFQATT and SNEGSKA (reference sequence). Here the CDR3 reads CSAARGARGTQYF. CDR3 bases: TGCAGTGCCGCACGGGGGGCCAGAGGGACCCAGTACTTC.

V usage is TRBV5-1 and J usage is TRBJ2-4; no definite D call. The CDR3 covers 12 residues. From germline, CDR1 is SGHRS and CDR2 YFSETQ. Trimming removed 4 bases from V and 7 bases from J, with 9 bases in between. CDR3 bases: TGCGCCAGCAGCCCGACCAGCAACATTCAGTACTTC. Translated, it gives CASSPTSNIQYF.

A few counts support this clonotype. The chain links TRBV5-6 to TRBJ2-1, with a tentative D call TRBD2 (5 bases). Per the germline V gene, CDR1 is SGHDT and CDR2 is YYEEEE. Trimming shortened V by 4 bases and J by 7 bases, and 15 bases separated the two germline ends. This CDR3 spans 14 amino acids. The CDR3 DNA reads TGTGCCAGCAGCCCGGACTTTACTCGGAATGAGCAGTTCTTC. This translates into CASSPDFTRNEQFF.

V and J are TRBV14 and TRBJ2-5; D remains ambiguous. The V gene lost 3 bases and the J gene lost 3 bases, with 14 bases spanning the gap. Germline CDR1 reads SGHDN; CDR2 reads FVKESK. CDR3 length: 15 amino acids. The CDR3 sequence is CASSHKIELKETQYF. CDR3 DNA sequence: TGTGCCAGCAGCCACAAGATAGAACTGAAAGAGACCCAGTACTTC.

For this clonotype: Just one base apart from a much larger clone, this may be a read error. The chain combines TRBV12-3 or TRBV12-4 with TRBJ2-5; unclear D gene. Matching the DNA end better, TRBJ2-1 makes the J call doubtful. This CDR3 spans 11 amino acids. The CDR3 DNA sequence: TGTGCCAGCAGTTTTTCCGATGAGCAGTTCTTC. Its translation: CASSFSDEQFF.

The table lists this clonotype with many counts. V and J are TRBV27 and TRBJ2-1; D may correspond to TRBD1 or TRBD2 (5 bases each). Germline V gene sequence: CDR1 MNHEY, CDR2 SMNVEV (reference sequence). The CDR3 loop spans 14 amino acids. The V end lost 3 bases, the J end lost 15 bases, and 21 bases lay between the germline ends. The CDR3 sequence: CASSLMGTGPSVFF. The DNA for the CDR3 is TGTGCCAGCAGTTTGATGGGAACGGGACCATCGGTGTTCTTC.

J is TRBJ2-1 and V is TRBV10-1; D is unresolved. CDR3 length: 15 residues. Trimming took off 1 base at V and 2 bases at J, with 9 bases between the two ends. Germline V lookup: CDR1 WNHNN, CDR2 SYGVQD (reference sequence). In nucleotides, the CDR3 is TGCGCCAGCAGTGAGTATGGTGGGGCCTACAATGAGCAGTTCTTC. Translating gives CASSEYGGAYNEQFF.

This chain connects TRBV5-1 to TRBJ2-1; 8 nucleotides align to TRBD2. CDR3 size: 13 residues. V dropped 7 bases and J dropped 7; count of bases not matched to a gene: 7. Per the germline V gene, CDR1 is SGHRS and CDR2 is YFSETQ. CDR3 DNA sequence: TGCGCCAGCGAGAGCGGGAGTGGAAATGAGCAGTTCTTC. Translated: CASESGSGNEQFF.

A few counts support this clonotype. The rearrangement joins TRBV12-3 or TRBV12-4 to TRBJ1-5, with D maybe TRBD1 (6 bases). V dropped 7 bases and J dropped 7 bases, with 14 bases sitting between them. The CDR3 is made up of 13 amino acids. CDR3 in DNA: TGTGCCAGCACCAAGACAGGAGGCCAGCCCCAGCATTTT. It yields the protein CASTKTGGQPQHF.

The V call is TRBV20-1, the J call TRBJ2-1, with D uncertain. The germline V and J ends were trimmed by 4 bases and 0 bases, with 13 bases remaining between them. The CDR3 is made up of 15 amino acids. Germline loops: CDR1 DFQATT, CDR2 SNEGSKA (reference sequence). The CDR3 sequence: CSAKDQPSSYNEQFF. As DNA, the CDR3 is TGCAGTGCTAAGGACCAACCCAGCTCCTACAATGAGCAGTTCTTC.

CDR3: CATAKRRQADTQYF. The CDR3 bases are TGTGCCACCGCCAAGCGGAGACAAGCAGATACGCAGTATTTT. The rearrangement links TRBV15 to TRBJ2-3, with a possible D match to TRBD2 (5 bases). The length of the CDR3 is 14 residues. The germline CDR1 and CDR2 sequences are LNHNV and YYDKDF (reference sequence). V dropped 8 bases and J dropped 4 bases, with 16 bases sitting between them.

The chain is built from TRBV19 and TRBJ2-6; weak D call: TRBD1 (5 bases). This CDR3 is built from 17 residues. From germline, CDR1 is LNHDA and CDR2 SQIVND (reference sequence). The V and J ends lost 7 bases and 0 bases respectively, with 16 bases between them. DNA of the CDR3: TGTGCCAGTACCCCAGGGCCGAACTACTCTGGGGCCAACGTCCTGACTTTC. This codes for CASTPGPNYSGANVLTF.

The rearrangement links TRBV4-1 to TRBJ2-7; D is unclear. The J call may be mistaken, given a closer DNA end match to TRBJ2-1. CDR1 is MGHRA and CDR2 is YSYEKL in the germline V gene. This CDR3 has 11 residues. CDR3 sequence reads: CASSQWDEQFF. CDR3 in DNA: TGCGCCAGCAGCCAATGGGATGAGCAGTTCTTC.

This clonotype was seen more than once but under ten times. The rearrangement uses TRBV20-1 and TRBJ1-2, with 8 nucleotides matching TRBD1. Germline loops: CDR1 DFQATT, CDR2 SNEGSKA (reference sequence). V trimming: 1 base; J trimming: 7 bases; junction bases outside the gene matches: 8. The CDR3 loop spans 14 amino acids. In DNA, the CDR3 is TGCAGTGCTAGAGGGTCAGGGGGCGCGTCTGGCTACACCTTC. Amino acid sequence: CSARGSGGASGYTF.

The genes are TRBV5-1 and TRBJ2-1, with D uncertain. The CDR3 has 12 amino acids. V was shortened by 0 bases and J by 6 bases, with 4 bases between the two germline ends. Germline V gene lookup returns CDR1 SGHRS and CDR2 YFSETQ. As DNA, the CDR3 is TGCGCCAGCAGCTTGGTCTTCAATGAGCAGTTCTTC. Encoded protein: CASSLVFNEQFF.

This clonotype showed up just a few times. The gene calls are TRBV7-6 and TRBJ2-5, with 7 nucleotides matching TRBD1. The DNA end favors TRBJ2-7, so the J call may be wrong. This CDR3 region has 15 residues. Germline values: CDR1 SGHVS, CDR2 FNYEAQ. The CDR3 coding sequence is TGTGCCAGCAGCTTAACGGGACAGCCGATCTACGAGCAGTACTTC. Translated: CASSLTGQPIYEQYF.

This chain joins TRBV3-1 and TRBJ2-1; D gene uncertain. CDR3 size: 15 residues. Germline values: CDR1 LGHDT, CDR2 YNNKEL (reference sequence). V gave up 0 bases and J gave up 5 bases, with 11 bases separating them. The CDR3 sequence is CASSQDVARNNEQFF. The CDR3 region has the DNA TGTGCCAGCAGCCAAGATGTGGCGAGGAACAATGAGCAGTTCTTC.

J is TRBJ2-7 and V is TRBV29-1; 9 positions match TRBD1. Germline CDR1 is SQVTM and CDR2 is ANQGSEA. Trimming removed 8 bases from V and 4 bases from J; junction bases left unmatched: 6. CDR3 size: 12 residues. CDR3 coding DNA: TGCAGCACACGGACAGGGGTTTACGAGCAGTACTTC. Protein sequence: CSTRTGVYEQYF.

This clonotype has more than one count but fewer than ten. The genes are TRBV27 and TRBJ1-1; the D gene is possibly TRBD1 (5 bases). Germline CDR1 reads MNHEY; CDR2 reads SMNVEV (reference sequence). V lost 7 bases to trimming and J lost 7 bases, with 19 bases between them. CDR3 length equals 14 residues. CDR3 in amino acids: CASKRGREEREAFF. DNA for the CDR3: TGTGCCAGCAAGAGAGGCAGGGAGGAGCGTGAAGCTTTCTTT.

The chain is built from TRBV20-1 and TRBJ1-3, with D possibly TRBD1 on 6 matching bases. V was cut by 0 bases and J by 4 bases, with 13 bases left in between. Germline loops: CDR1 DFQATT, CDR2 SNEGSKA (reference sequence). The CDR3 sequence is 15 residues long. The DNA for the CDR3 is TGCAGTGCTAGAGAGAGCAGGGGTCCGGGAAACACCATATATTTT. Its translation: CSARESRGPGNTIYF.

V and J are TRBV6-4 and TRBJ2-3; D is undetermined. In germline, CDR1 is MRHNA, CDR2 SNTAGT. This CDR3 is 13 amino acids long. Trimming stripped 3 bases from V and 6 bases from J, with 10 bases between. CDR3 sequence: CASSESGVDTQYF. The CDR3 DNA reads as TGTGCCAGCAGTGAGTCGGGCGTGGATACGCAGTATTTT.